This entry lists 20 T cell receptor beta chains sequenced from one sample in a study of CXCR3 chemokines and chemotherapy response in bladder cancer. MiXCR was run by TCRdb on the PCR reads, yielding one entry per CDR3 protein. In the table there are 8,000 to 10,000 distinct CDR3 sequences, about 21% of which are singletons. Collection took place from a patient whose treatment included neoadjuvant chemotherapy. Receptors were obtained from a human donor with bladder cancer that did not respond to neoadjuvant chemotherapy.

The chain carries TRBV4-2 and TRBJ1-1; no clear D. The CDR3 contains 13 residues. CDR1 is LGHNA, CDR2 YNFKEQ, per germline. The V gene lost 0 bases and the J gene lost 7 bases, with 9 bases spanning the gap. This CDR3 reads CASSQEPLDEAFF. The DNA for the CDR3 is TGTGCCAGCAGCCAAGAACCACTCGATGAAGCTTTCTTT.

This clonotype was recorded at least ten times. CDR3 region: CASSFISSGNQPQHF. In nucleotides, the CDR3 is TGTGCCAGCAGTTTTATCAGTTCCGGCAATCAGCCCCAGCATTTT. The chain has TRBV12-3 or TRBV12-4 and TRBJ1-5, with no clear D. Trimming left V 3 bases short and J 2 bases short, with 11 bases between. The CDR3 spans 15 residues.

This clonotype was seen a handful of times. A read error is the likely source, as a far larger clone sits one nucleotide away. CDR3 DNA sequence: TGTGCCAGCAGTGAGTCGCAGGGCGGCTATAATTCACCCCTCCACTTT. This codes for CASSESQGGYNSPLHF. J is TRBJ1-6 and V is TRBV6-1, with D tentatively TRBD1 (5 bases). CDR3 length equals 16 residues. CDR1 is MNHNS, CDR2 SASEGT, per germline. The V end was cut by 3 bases, the J end by 3 bases, with 12 bases between.

This clonotype was recorded many times. The rearrangement uses TRBV15 and TRBJ1-1, with a weak D call TRBD1 (6 bases). In germline, CDR1 is LNHNV, CDR2 YYDKDF (reference sequence). V was shortened by 5 bases and J by 6 bases, with 22 bases between the two germline ends. This CDR3 contains 16 residues. CDR3 in amino acids: CATSGIRDTDRAEAFF. The CDR3 nucleotides are TGTGCCACCAGCGGGATCAGGGACACCGATAGGGCTGAAGCTTTCTTT.

Concerning this clonotype: The limits of the CDR3 on the DNA are not certain, so only TCRdb's listed CDR3 is given. J is TRBJ2-7 and V is TRBV7-5. TRBV7-5 is a pseudogene. The CDR3 is 15 residues long, ends included. The CDR3 loop is CISVPAASVSEEQYF.

This clonotype showed up just a few times. The V gene is TRBV20-1, the J gene TRBJ2-1, with D perhaps given as TRBD1 or TRBD2 (6 bases each). This CDR3 is built from 13 residues. Trimming took off 2 bases at V and 9 bases at J, with 14 bases between the two ends. Per germline, CDR1 DFQATT and CDR2 SNEGSKA (reference sequence). For the CDR3, the DNA is TGCAGTGCTAGATGGACAGCGGGCGGTGAGCAGTTCTTC. Residues: CSARWTAGGEQFF.

This clonotype was seen repeatedly, ten times or more. The chain recombines TRBV12-3 or TRBV12-4 with TRBJ1-2; D ambiguous. The CDR3 has 13 residues. Trimming took off 3 bases at V and 4 bases at J, with 9 bases between the two ends. CDR3 residues: CASSLGRTYGYTF. CDR3 nucleotide sequence: TGTGCCAGCAGTTTGGGTCGGACCTATGGCTACACCTTC.

In its sample, this clonotype ranks as medium-sized (0.01 to 0.1%). The chain uses TRBV7-2 and TRBJ2-7, with D possibly TRBD1 on 6 matching bases. The germline CDR1 and CDR2 sequences are SGHTA and FQGNSA. V was cut by 5 bases and J by 2 bases, with 16 bases left in between. This CDR3 has 15 residues. CDR3 coding DNA: TGTGCCAGCAGCCTAAGGGGGTTGGGAGCCTACGAGCAGTACTTC. This translates into CASSLRGLGAYEQYF.

This clonotype was observed at least ten times. The genes are TRBV18 and TRBJ1-5; maybe TRBD1 (5 bases). The germline V and J ends were trimmed by 3 bases and 5 bases, with 17 bases remaining between them. The CDR3 extends over 16 amino acids. Germline V gene data show CDR1 as KGHSH and CDR2 as LQKENI. CDR3 in amino acids: CASSPRRGTADQPQHF. CDR3 sequence (DNA): TGTGCCAGCTCACCGAGGAGAGGGACGGCCGATCAGCCCCAGCATTTT.

This clonotype has ten or more counts. This chain links TRBV28 with TRBJ2-5; D is possibly TRBD1 (5 bases). The CDR3 sequence is 14 residues long. Germline-derived CDR1 and CDR2 are MDHEN and SYDVKM. V was trimmed by 1 base and J by 2 bases, leaving 8 bases between them. The CDR3: CASSLLGPQETQYF. CDR3 DNA sequence: TGTGCCAGCAGTTTATTGGGGCCGCAAGAGACCCAGTACTTC.

By proportion, this clonotype is medium-sized. This sequence joins TRBV6-1 and TRBJ2-7, with no clear D. CDR1 and CDR2 from the germline V gene are MNHNS and SASEGT. CDR3 length: 14 amino acids. Trimming shortened V by 6 bases and J by 0 bases, and 12 bases separated the two germline ends. CDR3 DNA: TGTGCCAGCAGGCGGCCCACACCCTCCTACGAGCAGTACTTC. It codes for CASRRPTPSYEQYF.

The table lists this clonotype with many counts. This sequence joins TRBV28 and TRBJ2-3, with D perhaps assigned TRBD1 or TRBD2 (5 bases each). Germline CDR1 reads MDHEN; CDR2 reads SYDVKM. This CDR3 comprises 14 residues. V was clipped by 3 bases and J by 7 bases, with 14 bases between them. The DNA of the CDR3 is TGTGCCAGCAGTTTCGGGGCAAGTGTTAATACGCAGTATTTT. Its translation: CASSFGASVNTQYF.

Only a few counts were recorded for this clonotype. The V gene is TRBV2, the J gene TRBJ2-3; 12 positions match TRBD2. The V gene end was trimmed by 5 bases and the J gene end by 2 bases; junction bases not matched to a gene: 5. This CDR3 contains 16 residues. From germline, CDR1 is SNHLY and CDR2 FYNNEI. CDR3 amino acids: CASSQTSGGLTDTQYF. DNA for the CDR3: TGTGCCAGCAGTCAGACTAGCGGGGGTCTCACAGATACGCAGTATTTT.

By share, this clonotype counts as medium-sized. The chain combines TRBV7-2 with TRBJ2-1; 10 nucleotides align to TRBD2. In germline, CDR1 is SGHTA, CDR2 FQGNSA. This CDR3 has 15 residues. Losses at the gene ends were 5 bases for V and 5 bases for J; bases not matched to a gene: 6. Here the CDR3 reads CASSPAGGPHNEQFF. CDR3 sequence (DNA): TGTGCCAGCAGCCCAGCGGGGGGGCCCCACAATGAGCAGTTCTTC.

This clonotype was seen repeatedly, ten times or more. This chain connects TRBV4-3 to TRBJ2-2; TRBD2 matches at 11 bases. The CDR3 runs 15 residues. The V gene's germline CDR1 is LGHNA and CDR2 YSLEER. V trimming: 3 bases; J trimming: 5 bases; junction bases outside the gene matches: 2. CDR3 loop: CASSHGTSGTGELFF. DNA of the CDR3: TGCGCCAGCAGCCATGGGACTAGCGGTACCGGGGAGCTGTTTTTT.

There are many counts of this clonotype. This rearrangement joins TRBV20-1 to TRBJ1-2; D remains unclear. From germline, CDR1 is DFQATT and CDR2 SNEGSKA (reference sequence). The CDR3 is 11 residues long. Trimming removed 0 bases at V and 8 bases at J, with 7 bases between. The CDR3 loop reads CSARETLGYTF. The CDR3 DNA sequence: TGCAGTGCTAGAGAAACTTTGGGCTACACCTTC.

At least ten counts were recorded for this clonotype. The CDR3 spells CSALAGGPAGELFF. In nucleotides, the CDR3 is TGCAGTGCCTTAGCGGGGGGGCCCGCCGGGGAGCTGTTTTTT. This chain joins TRBV20-1 and TRBJ2-2; 11 nucleotides line up with TRBD2. V was clipped by 6 bases and J by 6 bases; unmatched bases: 6. CDR3 size: 14 residues. Germline assignment: CDR1 DFQATT and CDR2 SNEGSKA (reference sequence).

This clonotype came up many times. In DNA form, the CDR3 reads TGTGCCAGCAGCTTCACAGATACGCAGTATTTT. Its translation: CASSFTDTQYF. This rearrangement joins TRBV2 to TRBJ2-3; D remains ambiguous. Germline CDR1 is SNHLY and CDR2 is FYNNEI. Trimming removed 6 bases at V and 2 bases at J, with 3 bases between. This CDR3 has 11 amino acids.

On this clonotype itself: One base separates it from a far larger clone, so it is likely a read error. This chain joins TRBV7-9 and TRBJ2-7; D is unresolved. V shed 5 bases and J shed 3 bases, with 5 bases lying between them. CDR1 and CDR2 from the germline V gene are SEHNR and FQNEAQ (reference sequence). The CDR3 consists of 11 residues. The CDR3 loop reads CASSRDYEQYF. CDR3 nucleotides: TGTGCCAGCAGCCGAGACTACGAGCAGTACTTC.

This clonotype was detected ten times or more. The chain joins TRBV5-4 to TRBJ2-6; D is ambiguous. The length of the CDR3 is 13 residues. V was pared by 6 bases and J by 4 bases, with 8 bases between. Germline loops: CDR1 SGHNT, CDR2 YYREEE (reference sequence). The CDR3 sequence is CASNLLGANVLTF. The CDR3, as DNA: TGTGCCAGCAATCTTTTGGGGGCCAACGTCCTGACTTTC. Full variable domain (outside the CDR3, taken from reference TRBV5-4 and TRBJ2-6): ETGVTQSPTHLIKTRGQQVTLRCSSQSGHNTVSWYQQALGQGPQFIFQYYREEENGRGNFPPRFSGLQFPNYSSELNVNALELDDSALYLCASNLLGANVLTFGAGSRLTVL.